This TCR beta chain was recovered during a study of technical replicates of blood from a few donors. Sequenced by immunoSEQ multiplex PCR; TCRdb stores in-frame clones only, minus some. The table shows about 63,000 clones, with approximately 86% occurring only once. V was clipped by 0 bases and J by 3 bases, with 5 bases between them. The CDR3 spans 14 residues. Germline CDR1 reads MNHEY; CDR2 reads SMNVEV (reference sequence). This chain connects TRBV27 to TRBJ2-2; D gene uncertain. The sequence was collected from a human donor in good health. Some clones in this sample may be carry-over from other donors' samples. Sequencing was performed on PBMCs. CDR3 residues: CASSLSRHTGELFF. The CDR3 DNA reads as TGTGCCAGCAGTTTATCGAGGCACACCGGGGAGCTGTTTTTT.